Included here is one T cell receptor beta chain sequence, with context. Its cognate antigen is unknown. The entry originates in a study of human thymus T cells. Study findings and constraints: Related research found strongly overlapping thymic repertoires in unrelated individuals.

TCRdb's copy holds only in-frame clones and misses some; the assay was immunoSEQ multiplex PCR. The table has roughly 120,000 clones, about 95% seen once; the top ten hold less than 0.03%. Thymus tissue was removed during corrective cardiac surgery. Germline V CDR1 and CDR2: MNHNY, SVGAGI (reference sequence). Trimming removed 0 bases at V and 7 bases at J, with 9 bases between. This CDR3 is built from 13 residues. The genes are TRBV6-6 and TRBJ1-2; D not resolved. This receptor was taken from a boy younger than two with a congenital heart defect but otherwise immunologically healthy. The source material was thymus tissue. CDR3 sequence: CASSYSIMGGYTF. The CDR3 DNA reads TGTGCCAGCAGTTACTCGATAATGGGTGGCTACACCTTC.